The 2 T cell receptor beta chains below all came from one sample that was sequenced in a study of CD8+ T cells in alopecia areata. The authors extracted RNA and reverse transcribed it into cDNA as the sequencing template. Only in-frame clones appear in the TCRdb table, and some are missing; sequencing was by immunoSEQ multiplex PCR. The table lists roughly 110,000 clones, with no singletons. The sequencing input was lesional skin. All receptors come from a C3H/HeJ mouse with alopecia areata. For this strain, the MHC haplotype corresponds to H2-k.

On this clone itself: The genes and germline here are from mouse. From the germline J gene comes the end of the CDR3, since the read stops 4 residues before it. The genes are TRBV1 and TRBJ2-3, with 9 positions matching TRBD2. CDR1 and CDR2 (germline): NSQYPW, LRSPGD (reference sequence). This CDR3 has 17 residues. V lost 3 bases and J lost 0; bases outside the gene matches: 7. The CDR3 reads CTCSAPLWGGSAETLYF. The part of the CDR3 DNA that was read is TGCACCTGCAGTGCCCCTCTCTGGGGGGGTAGTGCAGAA.

This clone was observed a few times. Any gene name here is a mouse gene name. The read falls 4 residues short of the CDR3 end, and the missing part is taken from the germline J gene. This rearrangement joins TRBV13-3 to TRBJ2-4, with a possible D match to TRBD1 (6 bases). The CDR3 loop spans 12 amino acids. The germline V and J ends were trimmed by 9 bases and 3 bases, with 11 bases remaining between them. CDR1 and CDR2 from the germline V gene are NNHDY and SYVADS. The CDR3 bases that were read are TGTGCCACATCCGGGACACAAAAC. Protein product: CATSGTQN. In full, the CDR3 reads CATSGTQNTLYF.